The clone carrying this TCR beta chain was seen a few times. Its specificity is not known. This sample is drawn from a study of beta chain features in type 1 diabetes. Study context: Sorted cells examined across all samples numbered roughly 100 million. Study-level results: A greater similarity of naive, central memory and Treg TCRB repertoires was seen among patients than among healthy donors. When Type 1 diabetes patients were examined, their TCRB CDR3s proved moderately but significantly shorter in all four CD4+ subsets.

The authors reverse transcribed all of the isolated RNA, so sequencing captured expressed TCRB transcripts. Profiled with immunoSEQ multiplex PCR; TCRdb holds only in-frame clones, not every one. Found here are 250,000 or so clones, just over 20% of them singletons; the top ten hold less than 0.03%. CDR1 and CDR2 (germline): SQVTM, ANQGSEA. The CDR3 covers 14 residues. V gave up 6 bases and J gave up 0 bases; unmatched junction bases: 4. The sequencing sample was made of naive CD4+ T cells from blood. The chain combines TRBV29-1 with TRBJ2-7, with 11 nucleotides matching TRBD2. The sequence derives from a woman in her thirties or forties with type 1 diabetes. CDR3 protein: CSVTSGGASYEQYF. Written as DNA, the CDR3 is TGCAGCGTCACTAGCGGGGGCGCCTCCTACGAGCAGTACTTC.